A single sample gave rise to the 16 T cell receptor beta chains below, sequenced in a study of blood T cell repertoires in COVID-19. TCRdb's copy holds only in-frame clones and misses some; the assay was immunoSEQ multiplex PCR. This sample has fewer than 400,000 clones; about 87% occur once, and the top ten carry about a tenth. Sequences were obtained from PBMCs or T cells enriched from blood (not recorded which). Receptor source: a woman aged 45-65 years who had recovered from COVID-19.

The chain recombines TRBV5-1 with TRBJ1-6, with no clear D. The CDR3 contains 16 residues. V shed 4 bases and J shed 3 bases, with 14 bases lying between them. CDR1 SGHRS and CDR2 YFSETQ come from the germline V gene. CDR3 protein: CASSPYRGDYNSPLHF. The CDR3 DNA reads as TGCGCCAGCAGCCCTTATCGGGGTGACTATAATTCACCCCTCCACTTT.

V usage is TRBV27 and J usage is TRBJ1-6; D is perhaps TRBD1 (5 bases). Germline lookup yields CDR1 MNHEY and CDR2 SMNVEV (reference sequence). The ends were cut back, 4 bases at V and 0 bases at J, with 22 bases in the middle. This CDR3 has 20 residues. CDR3 sequence: CASSSKVPEGASSYNSPLHF. For the CDR3, the DNA is TGTGCCAGCAGTTCCAAGGTCCCCGAAGGGGCGAGCTCCTATAATTCACCCCTCCACTTT.

The chain couples TRBV4-2 to TRBJ2-3, with 10 bases aligning to TRBD2. The CDR3 length is 18 residues. Unmatched junction bases numbered 11, after V lost 1 base and J lost 4 bases. Germline CDR1 and CDR2: LGHNA and YNFKEQ. Written as DNA, the CDR3 is TGTGCCAGCAGCCAAGCGGAGAGCGGGGGGGCCCCGGCAGATACGCAGTATTTT. Its protein is CASSQAESGGAPADTQYF.

The rearrangement joins TRBV4-2 to TRBJ2-2; the D gene is possibly TRBD1 (5 bases). V lost 1 base and J lost 2, with 11 bases in between. The CDR3 is 16 amino acids. Germline V gene lookup returns CDR1 LGHNA and CDR2 YNFKEQ. Written as DNA, the CDR3 is TGTGCCAGCAGCCAAGCGACAGAACTTAACACCGGGGAGCTGTTTTTT. Amino acids: CASSQATELNTGELFF.

This chain joins TRBV3-1 (or the pseudogene TRBV3-2) and TRBJ1-1; D is unresolved. From germline, CDR1 is LGHDT and CDR2 YNNKEL (reference sequence). The CDR3 spans 13 residues. With 0 bases removed from V and 4 bases from J, the gap between germline ends came to 6 bases. CDR3 in amino acids: CASSQDRSTEAFF. The CDR3 nucleotides are TGTGCCAGCAGCCAAGACAGGTCCACTGAAGCTTTCTTT.

This chain connects TRBV7-6 to TRBJ2-7; perhaps TRBD1 as D (6 bases). Germline values: CDR1 SGHVS, CDR2 FNYEAQ. CDR3 length: 18 amino acids. The V end lost 2 bases, the J end lost 3 bases, and 23 bases lay between the germline ends. The CDR3 coding sequence is TGTGCCAGCAGCTTATTATTGGACTCTGGGGGCCTCATCTACGAGCAGTACTTC. This gives the protein CASSLLLDSGGLIYEQYF.

This chain joins TRBV18 and TRBJ1-1; D unresolved. The CDR3 length is 15 residues. Deletions cut 2 bases from V and 0 bases from J, with 10 bases between. Per germline, CDR1 KGHSH and CDR2 LQKENI. CDR3 region: CASSPEEALNTEAFF. For the CDR3, the DNA is TGTGCCAGCTCACCAGAGGAGGCCTTGAACACTGAAGCTTTCTTT.

The V call is TRBV7-2, the J call TRBJ2-1, with a possible D match to TRBD2 (5 bases). Trimming stripped 2 bases from V and 10 bases from J, with 9 bases between. Germline loops: CDR1 SGHTA, CDR2 FQGNSA. The CDR3 contains 12 residues. Written as DNA, the CDR3 is TGTGCCAGCAGCTTATCGCGGGCGGAGCAGTTCTTC. Protein product: CASSLSRAEQFF.

The chain links TRBV6-2 or TRBV6-3 to TRBJ1-4, with D tentatively TRBD1 (6 bases). V lost 3 bases to trimming and J lost 10 bases, with 15 bases between them. Looked up from germline, CDR1 is MNHEY and CDR2 is SVGEGT. The CDR3 extends over 14 amino acids. The chain's CDR3 is CASSYSRDTLKLFF. CDR3 nucleotide sequence: TGTGCCAGCAGTTATAGCCGGGACACCCTAAAACTGTTTTTT.

CDR3 sequence: CASSPRSGTIETQYF. The CDR3 nucleotides are TGTGCCAGCAGTCCACGCTCCGGGACTATAGAGACCCAGTACTTC. V usage is TRBV6-5 and J usage is TRBJ2-5; TRBD2 matches at 7 bases. The CDR3 length is 15 residues. V lost 5 bases, J lost 4 bases, and 10 bases stayed unmatched. Germline CDR1 reads MNHEY; CDR2 reads SVGAGI.

CDR3 amino acids: CASSPGTGGYEQYF. The CDR3 region has the DNA TGCGCCAGCAGCCCGGGGACAGGAGGTTACGAGCAGTACTTC. The V and J genes are TRBV4-3 and TRBJ2-7; the match to TRBD1 covers 8 bases. Looked up from germline, CDR1 is LGHNA and CDR2 is YSLEER. There are 14 residues in the CDR3. Trimming at V came to 4 bases and at J to 4 bases, leaving 6 bases not matched to a gene.

The rearrangement uses TRBV5-1 and TRBJ2-4, with D possibly being TRBD1 (6 bases). Trimming stripped 1 base from V and 8 bases from J, with 16 bases between. Germline V gives CDR1 SGHRS, CDR2 YFSETQ. The CDR3 loop spans 15 amino acids. The CDR3, as DNA: TGCGCCAGCAGCTTGCAGCCTCGGACAGCTGACATTCAGTACTTC. Amino acids: CASSLQPRTADIQYF.

The chain joins TRBV6-5 to TRBJ2-7; D is possibly TRBD2 (6 bases). This CDR3 spans 13 amino acids. The germline gives CDR1 MNHEY, CDR2 SVGAGI. V dropped 5 bases and J dropped 3 bases, with 11 bases sitting between them. The CDR3 DNA reads as TGTGCCAGCAGTAGGGGACTCCTCTACGAGCAGTACTTC. It codes for CASSRGLLYEQYF.

This clone was counted once. The chain uses TRBV6-1 and TRBJ1-2; no definite D call. The V gene's germline CDR1 is MNHNS and CDR2 SASEGT. Trimming cost V 0 bases and J 0 bases, with 8 bases left between them. This CDR3 is built from 15 residues. The CDR3 loop is CASSEAFSSNYGYTF. The CDR3 DNA reads TGTGCCAGCAGTGAAGCATTCAGTTCTAACTATGGCTACACCTTC.

V is TRBV2 and J is TRBJ2-7; D is possibly TRBD2 (5 bases). Germline assignment: CDR1 SNHLY and CDR2 FYNNEI. V lost 2 bases and J lost 1, with 15 bases in between. The CDR3 is 16 residues long. The CDR3 loop is CASSETRSGDSYEQYF. CDR3 nucleotide sequence: TGTGCCAGCAGTGAAACACGGAGCGGCGATTCCTACGAGCAGTACTTC.

The rearrangement links TRBV6-2 or TRBV6-3 to TRBJ1-2; 11 bases are shared with TRBD1. The CDR3 consists of 17 residues. The V segment lost 2 bases and the J segment 0 bases; nucleotides outside the gene matches: 5. CDR1 MNHEY and CDR2 SVGEGT come from the germline V gene. Here the CDR3 reads CASSYRRTGGTNYGYTF. CDR3 DNA sequence: TGTGCCAGCAGTTACCGCCGGACAGGGGGCACTAACTATGGCTACACCTTC.